Below, 9 T cell receptor beta chains from the same sample are listed, as sequenced in a study of read filtering for tumor transcriptome and immune sequencing. From roughly 0.4 ug of RNA, a library with molecular barcoded alpha/delta and beta/gamma adaptors was made. Each CDR3 protein gets one entry after TCRdb re-called the reads with MiXCR. The table shows 57,000 or so distinct CDR3 sequences, with nearly 20% occurring only once. Sequencing input: a population of CD138-negative cells sorted from bone marrow. The receptors stem from a donor older than 35 with multiple myeloma.

V and J are TRBV11-2 and TRBJ2-1, with 7 bases that match TRBD2. Germline loops: CDR1 SGHAT, CDR2 FQNNGV. This CDR3 comprises 15 residues. The V gene end was trimmed by 5 bases and the J gene end by 9 bases; junction bases not matched to a gene: 13. The CDR3 nucleotides are TGTGCCAGCAGCGGGCAAGCGACCGGGACTATTGAGCAGTTCTTC. It is translated as CASSGQATGTIEQFF. Together with reference TRBV11-2 and TRBJ2-1, the CDR3 gives the full variable domain: EAGVAQSPRYKIIEKRQSVAFWCNPISGHATLYWYQQILGQGPKLLIQFQNNGVVDDSQLPKDRFSAERLKGVDSTLKIQPAKLEDSAVYLCASSGQATGTIEQFFGPGTRLTVL.

For this clonotype: The junction does not match germline at one end; this may be a read error. This sequence joins TRBV5-1 and TRBJ2-2, with D maybe TRBD2 (7 bases). The germline gives CDR1 SGHRS, CDR2 YFSETQ. The CDR3 runs 16 residues. CDR3 nucleotides: TGCGCCAGCAGCTTCCTGGGGCGTAAAGGGACCGGGGGGCTGCTTTTT. This gives the protein CASSFLGRKGTGGLLF. Full variable domain (rest looked up from reference TRBV5-1 and TRBJ2-2): KAGVTQTPRYLIKTRGQQVTLSCSPISGHRSVSWYQQTPGQGLQFLFEYFSETQRNKGNFPGRFSGRQFSNSRSEMNVSTLELGDSALYLCASSFLGRKGTGGLLFGEGSRLTVL.

Turning to this clonotype: An end of the junction differs from the germline gene, which may be a read error. The chain joins TRBV29-1 to TRBJ2-6, with D perhaps given as TRBD1 or TRBD2 (6 bases each). Germline V gene sequence: CDR1 SQVTM, CDR2 ANQGSEA. The CDR3 is 11 residues long. The CDR3 is CSVTGANILTF. The CDR3 nucleotides are TGCAGCGTTACGGGGGCCAACATCCTGACTTTC.

This clonotype was detected only a few times. The rearrangement uses TRBV20-1 and TRBJ1-2; no clear D. This CDR3 comprises 10 residues. Germline V gene sequence: CDR1 DFQATT, CDR2 SNEGSKA (reference sequence). The V end lost 2 bases, the J end lost 5 bases, and 3 bases lay between the germline ends. This chain's CDR3 is CSARLYGYTF. CDR3 coding DNA: TGCAGTGCTAGATTGTATGGCTACACCTTC.

This clonotype occurred many times. The DNA of the CDR3 is TGTGCCAGCAGTTTAAGCAGCTCCGAGCAGTTCTTC. Protein: CASSLSSSEQFF. The chain links TRBV28 to TRBJ2-1; D call uncertain. This CDR3 is 12 amino acids long. The germline CDR1 and CDR2 sequences are MDHEN and SYDVKM. The ends were cut back, 2 bases at V and 10 bases at J, with 9 bases in the middle.

The chain joins TRBV5-4 to TRBJ2-6, with D possibly called TRBD1 or TRBD2 (5 bases each). The V end lost 0 bases, the J end lost 2 bases, and 9 bases lay between the germline ends. The CDR3 runs to 16 residues. Germline CDR1 reads SGHNT; CDR2 reads YYREEE (reference sequence). The DNA of the CDR3 is TGTGCCAGCAGCTTGGTGGGGGAAACTGGGGCCAACGTCCTGACTTTC. Residues: CASSLVGETGANVLTF.

This clonotype was seen a few times. This rearrangement joins TRBV28 to TRBJ1-1; weak D call: TRBD1 (5 bases). The ends were cut back, 6 bases at V and 0 bases at J, with 8 bases in the middle. Germline CDR1 reads MDHEN; CDR2 reads SYDVKM. The CDR3 length is 13 residues. DNA of the CDR3: TGTGCCAGCAGGGGACCGATGAACACTGAAGCTTTCTTT. Its protein is CASRGPMNTEAFF. Filled out from reference TRBV28 and TRBJ1-1, the complete variable domain reads DVKVTQSSRYLVKRTGEKVFLECVQDMDHENMFWYRQDPGLGLRLIYFSYDVKMKEKGDIPEGYSVSREKKERFSLILESASTNQTSMYLCASRGPMNTEAFFGQGTRLTVV.

This clonotype has at least ten counts. The J gene is TRBJ2-2, the V gene TRBV7-6, with 13 bases matching TRBD2. J lost 1 base, V lost 5 bases, and 7 bases had no gene match. This CDR3 is 18 amino acids long. Germline V CDR1 and CDR2: SGHVS, FNYEAQ. Here the CDR3 DNA reads TGTGCCAGCAGCAGAGGACTAGCGGGAGAGATGAACACCGGGGAGCTGTTTTTT. Amino acids: CASSRGLAGEMNTGELFF.

By sample share, this clonotype is medium-sized. The chain joins TRBV7-6 to TRBJ2-2; no clear D. CDR1 and CDR2 (germline): SGHVS, FNYEAQ. This CDR3 has 12 residues. V was trimmed by 1 base and J by 7 bases, leaving 4 bases between them. The CDR3 reads CASSLVGGELFF. The CDR3, as DNA: TGTGCCAGCAGCTTAGTCGGCGGGGAGCTGTTTTTT.